This TCR beta chain was sequenced in a study of blood T cell repertoires in COVID-19. Study context: Acute and convalescent COVID-19 specimens originated in the United States, Italy and Spain. T cells, B-cell-depleted T cells, or PBMCs provided the cDNA or gDNA that served as material.

Germline V CDR1 and CDR2: MNHEY, SVGEGT. Deletions cut 2 bases from V and 5 bases from J, with 5 bases between. The CDR3 has 12 amino acids. Original processing notes: Estimation of nucleated cell counts was performed using reference gene primer amplification. Measured with immunoSEQ multiplex PCR; TCRdb has only the in-frame clones, and not every one. That table furnishes V, J and clone size, whereas the DNA furnished D and trimming. The sample includes about 120,000 clones, around 78% seen only once; the top ten take over 2%. Sequencing input: peripheral blood. The chain carries TRBV6-2 or TRBV6-3 and TRBJ2-3; tentatively, D is TRBD2 (5 bases). This clonotype was obtained from a man in his 70s with acute or convalescent COVID-19. CDR3 residues: CASSYGLDTQYF. CDR3 sequence (DNA): TGTGCCAGCAGTTACGGACTAGATACGCAGTATTTT.